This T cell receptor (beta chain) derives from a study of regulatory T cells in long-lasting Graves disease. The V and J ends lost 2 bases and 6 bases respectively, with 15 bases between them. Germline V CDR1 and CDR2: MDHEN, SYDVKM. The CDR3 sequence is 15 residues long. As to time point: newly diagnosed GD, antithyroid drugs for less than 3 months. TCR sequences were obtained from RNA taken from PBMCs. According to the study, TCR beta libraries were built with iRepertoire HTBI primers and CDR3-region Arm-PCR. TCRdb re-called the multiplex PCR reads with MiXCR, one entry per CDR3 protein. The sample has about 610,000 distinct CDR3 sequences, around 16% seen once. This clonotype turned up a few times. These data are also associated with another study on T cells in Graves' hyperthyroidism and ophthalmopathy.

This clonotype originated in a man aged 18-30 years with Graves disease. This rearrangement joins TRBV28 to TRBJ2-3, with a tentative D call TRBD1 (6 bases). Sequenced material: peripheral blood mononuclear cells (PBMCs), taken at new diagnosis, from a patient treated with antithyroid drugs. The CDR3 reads CASSLEQGLPDTQYF. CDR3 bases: TGTGCCAGCAGTTTAGAGCAGGGGCTGCCCGATACGCAGTATTTT.